The clone carrying this T cell receptor (beta chain) turned up a few times. Its antigen is not identified. A single base separates this from a much larger clone, so it may be a read error. The CDR3 ends on some other residue instead of the conserved phenylalanine or tryptophan, so this is likely a read error. Both iRepertoire HTBI primers and Arm-PCR of CDR3 regions were used to build the TCR beta libraries. TCRdb independently ran MiXCR on the multiplex PCR reads; one entry per CDR3 protein. The sample has around 500,000 distinct CDR3 sequences, roughly a sixth seen once. The sample originates from a study of regulatory T cells in long-lasting Graves disease. The study's findings and limits: Thyroid tissue went unstudied; only peripheral blood was examined.

The time point: newly diagnosed GD, antithyroid drugs for less than 3 months. Scientists built the TCR library using RNA that was extracted from PBMCs. Trimming pared 1 base from V and 4 bases from J, leaving 5 bases between. The CDR3 spans 13 residues. CDR1 and CDR2 from the germline V gene are LGHDT and YNNKEL (reference sequence). These data are also associated with another study on T cells in Graves' hyperthyroidism and ophthalmopathy.

Material: peripheral blood mononuclear cells (PBMCs), obtained at new diagnosis, from a patient treated with antithyroid drugs. The chain employs TRBV3-1 and TRBJ2-1; D remains ambiguous. The receptor's source is a woman aged 35-65 years with Graves disease. DNA for the CDR3: TGTGCCAGCAGCCAAGTGGAATACAATGAGCAGTTCTCC. This codes for CASSQVEYNEQFS.